Listed here are 26 T cell receptor beta chains from one sample, sequenced in a study of blood T cell repertoires in COVID-19. Profiling relied on immunoSEQ multiplex PCR, and the TCRdb table lists in-frame clones only, not all of them. Of fewer than 70,000 clones detected, about 80% appear once; the ten largest clones hold about 20%. The material sequenced was peripheral blood. The source is a young man with COVID-19, enrolled during active disease.

In this sample, this clone turned up a few times. V usage is TRBV29-1 and J usage is TRBJ1-5, with a tentative D call TRBD1 (5 bases). Trimming pared 5 bases from V and 5 bases from J, leaving 13 bases between. The germline V gene encodes CDR1 SQVTM and CDR2 ANQGSEA. The CDR3 contains 13 residues. Here the CDR3 reads CSVRTGGYQPQHF. The CDR3 nucleotides read TGCAGCGTTAGGACGGGGGGGTATCAGCCCCAGCATTTT.

The chain combines TRBV5-1 with TRBJ2-5, with unresolved D. Germline V CDR1 and CDR2: SGHRS, YFSETQ. This CDR3 is 12 amino acids long. Deletions cut 4 bases from V and 0 bases from J, with 4 bases between. In nucleotides, the CDR3 is TGCGCCAGCAGCGAGGACCAAGAGACCCAGTACTTC. Protein: CASSEDQETQYF.

The chain joins TRBV4-1 to TRBJ2-7; 8 positions match TRBD1. V trimming: 4 bases; J trimming: 3 bases; junction bases outside the gene matches: 11. Germline lookup yields CDR1 MGHRA and CDR2 YSYEKL. The CDR3 totals 16 residues. CDR3 nucleotide sequence: TGCGCCAGCAGCCTCCGGACAGGGCCGATGGTCTACGAGCAGTACTTC. Translating gives CASSLRTGPMVYEQYF.

This clone was observed a single time. The chain employs TRBV12-3 or TRBV12-4 and TRBJ1-4; D call uncertain. The CDR3 is made up of 13 amino acids. Trimming removed 1 base at V and 11 bases at J, with 11 bases between. CDR3 protein: CASSLGGSWKLFF. The CDR3 nucleotides read TGTGCCAGCAGTTTAGGAGGCAGTTGGAAACTGTTTTTT.

This sequence joins TRBV3-1 (or the pseudogene TRBV3-2) and TRBJ2-7; D gene uncertain. Trimming stripped 0 bases from V and 0 bases from J, with 9 bases between. Germline CDR1 reads LGHDT; CDR2 reads YNNKEL (reference sequence). The CDR3 loop spans 15 amino acids. The CDR3 spells CASSQDWANSYEQYF. CDR3 sequence (DNA): TGTGCCAGCAGCCAAGATTGGGCAAACTCCTACGAGCAGTACTTC.

The chain couples TRBV27 to TRBJ2-4; tentatively, D is TRBD2 (7 bases). The V end lost 1 base, the J end lost 0 bases, and 16 bases lay between the germline ends. The CDR3 is 18 residues long. The germline V gene encodes CDR1 MNHEY and CDR2 SMNVEV (reference sequence). The CDR3 region is CASSLYLPRGGAKNIQYF. As DNA, the CDR3 is TGTGCCAGCAGTTTATACCTACCGAGGGGGGGAGCCAAAAACATTCAGTACTTC.

This chain links TRBV6-4 with TRBJ2-1; 10 positions match TRBD2. The CDR3 sequence is 15 residues long. Germline lookup yields CDR1 MRHNA and CDR2 SNTAGT. V was clipped by 5 bases and J by 4 bases; unmatched bases: 5. The CDR3 sequence: CASSSLAGDYNEQFF. The CDR3 bases are TGTGCCAGCAGTAGCCTAGCGGGAGATTACAATGAGCAGTTCTTC.

V gene TRBV7-8 combines with J gene TRBJ2-1; D perhaps matches TRBD1 (6 bases). Germline V gene sequence: CDR1 SGHVS, CDR2 FQNEAQ. V was trimmed by 5 bases and J by 8 bases, leaving 10 bases between them. This CDR3 contains 12 residues. The CDR3 DNA reads as TGTGCCAGCAGCCGAGAGGGGGATGAGCAGTTCTTC. Encoded protein: CASSREGDEQFF.

The rearrangement links TRBV27 to TRBJ2-7; 11 nucleotides align to TRBD1. Germline V gene lookup returns CDR1 MNHEY and CDR2 SMNVEV (reference sequence). V was pared by 5 bases and J by 6 bases, with 6 bases of the junction left unmatched. CDR3 size: 14 residues. The CDR3: CASSPGQGAGEQYF. CDR3 sequence (DNA): TGTGCCAGCAGTCCCGGACAGGGGGCGGGCGAGCAGTACTTC.

This clone was seen only a few times. The rearrangement joins TRBV28 to TRBJ2-5; TRBD1 agrees at 9 bases. CDR3 length: 13 amino acids. Per the germline V gene, CDR1 is MDHEN and CDR2 is SYDVKM. V shed 6 bases and J 3 bases; nucleotides not matched to a gene: 2. CDR3 DNA: TGTGCCAGCAGAGGACAGGGGAAAGAGACCCAGTACTTC. Its protein is CASRGQGKETQYF. Supplemented by reference TRBV28 and TRBJ2-5, the full variable domain reads DVKVTQSSRYLVKRTGEKVFLECVQDMDHENMFWYRQDPGLGLRLIYFSYDVKMKEKGDIPEGYSVSREKKERFSLILESASTNQTSMYLCASRGQGKETQYFGPGTRLLVL.

This chain uses TRBV4-1 with TRBJ2-5; 9 bases line up with TRBD2. Trimming removed 8 bases from V and 4 bases from J; junction bases left unmatched: 8. CDR3 length equals 14 residues. Germline V gives CDR1 MGHRA, CDR2 YSYEKL. The CDR3: CASARGGFSETQYF. The DNA for the CDR3 is TGCGCCAGCGCGCGGGGGGGTTTCTCAGAGACCCAGTACTTC.

The J gene is TRBJ2-2, the V gene TRBV2; D is uncertain. The CDR3 loop spans 12 amino acids. Deletions cut 7 bases from V and 2 bases from J, with 5 bases between. From germline, CDR1 is SNHLY and CDR2 FYNNEI. The CDR3 is CASNSNTGELFF. CDR3 nucleotide sequence: TGTGCCAGCAACAGCAACACCGGGGAGCTGTTTTTT.

The V gene is TRBV6-2 or TRBV6-3, the J gene TRBJ2-1, with TRBD2 identical over 11 bases. Unmatched junction bases numbered 13, after V lost 2 bases and J lost 7 bases. The CDR3 is 18 residues long. Germline V gene sequence: CDR1 MNHEY, CDR2 SVGEGT. The CDR3 is CASSYETGSGGARNEQFF. The CDR3 coding sequence is TGTGCCAGCAGTTACGAGACGGGTAGCGGGGGGGCGAGAAATGAGCAGTTCTTC.

V and J are TRBV2 and TRBJ1-1; TRBD1 aligns across 7 bases. Germline loops: CDR1 SNHLY, CDR2 FYNNEI. The CDR3 extends over 15 amino acids. The ends lost 4 bases at V and 1 base at J; junction bases unmatched: 6. The CDR3 here is CASSGDSGGNTEAFF. The CDR3 nucleotides read TGTGCCAGCAGTGGGGACAGCGGAGGGAACACTGAAGCTTTCTTT.

The chain has TRBV5-1 and TRBJ1-1, with no clear D. The V and J ends lost 1 base and 4 bases respectively, with 11 bases between them. The CDR3 is 14 residues long. Looked up from germline, CDR1 is SGHRS and CDR2 is YFSETQ. Written as DNA, the CDR3 is TGCGCCAGCAGCTTGAGTGGGCGGGGCACTGAAGCTTTCTTT. Amino acid sequence: CASSLSGRGTEAFF.

The V gene is TRBV9, the J gene TRBJ1-3; D gene ambiguous. V dropped 0 bases and J dropped 0 bases, with 7 bases sitting between them. The CDR3 sequence is 15 residues long. Germline CDR1 is SGDLS and CDR2 is YYNGEE. The CDR3, as DNA: TGTGCCAGCAGCGTAGTGGCAGACTCTGGAAACACCATATATTTT. This encodes CASSVVADSGNTIYF.

The chain recombines TRBV9 with TRBJ2-6; a possible D gene is TRBD1 (6 bases). This CDR3 spans 17 amino acids. The V end was cut by 3 bases, the J end by 3 bases, with 16 bases between. The germline CDR1 and CDR2 sequences are SGDLS and YYNGEE. CDR3 in DNA: TGTGCCAGCAGCGAGCAGGGGCTGGCCTATGGGGCCAACGTCCTGACTTTC. This codes for CASSEQGLAYGANVLTF.

The rearrangement links TRBV6-5 to TRBJ1-2; 7 bases are shared with TRBD1. CDR3 length: 13 residues. V lost 6 bases and J lost 4; bases outside the gene matches: 5. Germline V gives CDR1 MNHEY, CDR2 SVGAGI. The CDR3, as DNA: TGTGCCAGCAGCCAGGGACAGATCTATGGCTACACCTTC. Translation: CASSQGQIYGYTF.

The genes are TRBV12-3 or TRBV12-4 and TRBJ1-4; no reliable D call. This CDR3 has 13 amino acids. Between the trimmed V and J ends, which lost 6 bases and 7 bases, there was a span of 12 bases. CDR3 sequence reads: CASSIREGEKLFF. CDR3 nucleotides: TGTGCCAGCAGCATACGGGAGGGTGAAAAACTGTTTTTT.

V and J are TRBV4-3 and TRBJ1-2; 9 nucleotides line up with TRBD1. Trimming at V came to 3 bases and at J to 5 bases, leaving 10 bases not matched to a gene. The V gene's germline CDR1 is LGHNA and CDR2 YSLEER. The CDR3 consists of 16 residues. The CDR3 loop reads CASSHGAGQGLYGYTF. In nucleotides, the CDR3 is TGCGCCAGCAGCCATGGCGCCGGACAGGGGTTATATGGCTACACCTTC.

This clone was detected only a few times. The chain uses TRBV7-9 and TRBJ2-5; 9 bases line up with TRBD1. After removal of 4 bases from V and 0 bases from J, the junction contained 12 bases not matched to a gene. Germline V gives CDR1 SEHNR, CDR2 FQNEAQ (reference sequence). The CDR3 is 18 amino acids. Here the CDR3 DNA reads TGTGCCAGCAGCTACTTCTCCGGGACAGGGACCTACCAAGAGACCCAGTACTTC. Translating it yields CASSYFSGTGTYQETQYF.

The rearrangement links TRBV3-1 (or the pseudogene TRBV3-2) to TRBJ1-3; D perhaps matches TRBD1 (6 bases). The CDR3 length is 16 residues. Between the trimmed V and J ends, which lost 4 bases and 2 bases, there was a span of 15 bases. Germline CDR1 LGHDT, CDR2 YNNKEL (reference sequence). This CDR3 is CASSPNRAGTGNTIYF. In DNA, the CDR3 is TGTGCCAGCAGCCCAAACAGGGCGGGCACTGGAAACACCATATATTTT.

This clone was observed a handful of times. The rearrangement joins TRBV3-1 (or the pseudogene TRBV3-2) to TRBJ2-1, with a tentative D call TRBD2 (6 bases). Per germline, CDR1 LGHDT and CDR2 YNNKEL (reference sequence). With 1 base removed from V and 4 bases from J, the gap between germline ends came to 11 bases. This CDR3 region has 15 residues. In nucleotides, the CDR3 is TGTGCCAGCAGCCAAGGACTAGTTTCATACAATGAGCAGTTCTTC. Protein sequence: CASSQGLVSYNEQFF.

The V and J genes are TRBV5-4 and TRBJ1-1, with D possibly matching TRBD1 (5 bases). Germline V CDR1 and CDR2: SGHNT, YYREEE (reference sequence). V dropped 4 bases and J dropped 4 bases, with 11 bases sitting between them. The CDR3 is 13 residues long. The CDR3 spells CASSLNGATEAFF. The DNA of the CDR3 is TGTGCCAGCAGCCTCAATGGGGCCACTGAAGCTTTCTTT.

A note on this clone: The junction does not match germline at one end; this may be a read error. Other DNA sequences in this specimen translate into the identical CDR3. V usage is TRBV11-3 and J usage is TRBJ1-2; TRBD1 matches at 10 bases. The CDR3 loop spans 15 amino acids. The germline V gene has CDR1 SGHNT and CDR2 YENEEA. The CDR3: CASSLDLGTGDGYTF. CDR3 DNA: TGTGCCAGCAGCCTAGATCTTGGGACAGGGGATGGCTACACCTTC.

The V gene is TRBV2, the J gene TRBJ1-2; the match to TRBD1 covers 9 bases. Trimming at V came to 4 bases and at J to 4 bases, leaving 4 bases not matched to a gene. CDR1 and CDR2 (germline): SNHLY, FYNNEI. The CDR3 is 14 amino acids. CDR3 sequence (DNA): TGTGCCAGCAGTGGGGACAGGGTTGCCTATGGCTACACCTTC. It encodes CASSGDRVAYGYTF. The variable domain in full, with the rest retrieved from reference TRBV2 and TRBJ1-2, is EPEVTQTPSHQVTQMGQEVILRCVPISNHLYFYWYRQILGQKVEFLVSFYNNEISEKSEIFDDQFSVERPDGSNFTLKIRSTKLEDSAMYFCASSGDRVAYGYTFGSGTRLTVV.